This T cell receptor (beta chain) was sequenced for a study of T cells in Graves' hyperthyroidism and ophthalmopathy. Study-level points and caveats: Blood samples included most of the expanded thyroid clonotypes exceeding 0.001.

Regions amplified from RNA transcripts were the TCR beta CDR3 regions. The HTBI primer set was used in a first-round RT-PCR of the TCR CDR3. TCRdb ran MiXCR on the multiplex PCR reads and lists one entry per CDR3 protein. This sample has approximately 600,000 distinct CDR3 sequences, with about 20% found just once. Comments on this clonotype: Its specificity is not known.

PBMCs were derived from 9.5 to 10 ml fresh peripheral blood. This receptor was identified in a man between 25 and 39 years old with Graves' ophthalmopathy. The sequenced material came from blood.

This CDR3 is CASRAGGSGLRNSPLHF. The CDR3 nucleotides are TGTGCCAGCAGGGCGGGGGGATCAGGGCTTCGGAATTCACCCCTCCACTTT. The chain employs TRBV12-3 or TRBV12-4 and TRBJ1-6; TRBD1 is a possible D gene (5 bases). The V and J ends lost 6 bases and 7 bases respectively, with 22 bases between them. This CDR3 is 17 amino acids long.